The clone carrying this TCR beta chain has just one count. RNA was extracted from bulk tissue without any cell sorting. This entry is derived from a study of tumor and adjacent non-tumor tissue in lung cancer. About the research overall: Stage I to III disease affected 10 men and roughly 5 women aged about 31 to 80.

Deletions cut 4 bases from V and 13 bases from J, with 20 bases between. The V gene's germline CDR1 is MNHEY and CDR2 SVGEGT. The CDR3 extends over 14 amino acids. A modified ARM-PCR protocol with three rounds of nested PCR amplified TCRbeta. TCRdb recomputed calls from the multiplex PCR reads with MiXCR, one row per CDR3 protein. The sample yields approximately 90,000 distinct CDR3 sequences, approximately 70% seen once. The chain carries TRBV6-2 or TRBV6-3 and TRBJ2-1; the D call may be TRBD1 or TRBD2 (5 bases each). The sequenced sample was lung tumor tissue. The origin of this receptor is a man between 60 and 75 years old with non-small cell lung cancer. CDR3 residues: CASSSTNGTNGQFF. The CDR3, as DNA: TGTGCCAGCAGTTCCACTAACGGGACCAATGGACAGTTCTTC.